Detailed here is one TCR beta chain. Which antigen it targets is not known. Per-base qualities were not stored, and no clone one base away is much larger. The donors were healthy, HIV-negative adults who had no recently reported acute infections or vaccinations. Every donor was a Caucasian adult residing in Nashville, Tennessee, USA. CD4+ T cells were enriched through magnetic negative selection, after which naive cells were positively selected on CD45RA and the remaining negative fraction served as the memory subset. Blood was collected by leukapheresis, and PBMCs were isolated by Ficoll-Histopaque density gradient centrifugation and then cryopreserved in liquid nitrogen vapor phase. Purity and quantity of every magnetically sorted T cell population were checked by analytical flow cytometry. Genomic DNA was isolated from every sorted fraction and measured by UV absorbance on a Nanodrop 2000c. This entry comes from a study of shared clonotypes between healthy human individuals (TCRdb year 2020). Concerning the study at large: The cohort comprised a couple of women and a few men aged 18 to 49 years. For each donor, CD4 naive and CD4 memory were each run on three plates, CD8 naive on two plates, and CD8 memory on one plate. Different laboratories and diverse techniques were used to prepare libraries and sequence TCR repertoires, to increase sequencing depth and limit assay-specific biases. The study deeply sequenced blood TCR repertoires of about 5 healthy adults to estimate repertoire size and the extent of clonotype sharing between individuals. Between about 0.9 and 8.9 billion PBMCs per donor were obtained by leukapheresis. The paper as a whole reports these results and caveats: Pairwise subsampling led to the expectation that sequencing depth would affect the degree of clonotype sharing among donors. Sampling was limited to blood, and TCR repertoires in tissue likely differ from TCR repertoires in blood. Larger estimated clonotype richness was generally found for naive subsets than for memory subsets. The small number of donors limited the genetic and exposure-history diversity represented. Clonotypes shared by all four sorted-subset donors showed higher generation probabilities than non-shared clonotypes. Rarefaction of sorted-subset datasets indicated incomplete sequencing despite the large sequencing depth. Across a few donors, around 5% of naive CD4, roughly 3.4% of naive CD8, under 2.5% of memory CD4, and roughly 0.41% of memory CD8 clonotypes were shared.

Germline trimming: 5 bases from V, 2 bases from J; junction bases outside gene matches: 5. CDR1 and CDR2, looked up from the germline V gene, are SQVTM and ANQGSEA. Counted from cysteine to phenylalanine, this CDR3 has 15 amino acids. Of the read, only the CDR3 DNA is kept; its 45 bases are in frame from base 1. Using the deep immunoSEQ assay, TCR CDR3 regions were amplified from genomic DNA by multiplex PCR. For each cell subset, the extracted genomic DNA was distributed evenly across all wells of several immunoSEQ 96-well plates, and each plate served as one replicate. Each replicate PCR for sorted subsets received about 180 ng genomic DNA, equal to roughly 30,000 T cell genomes. Purified libraries were quantified with a Qubit 3.0 fluorometer, sized on a Bioanalyzer 2100, and re-quantified with the KAPA Library Quantification kit. Each immunoSEQ 96-well plate was sequenced on its own single-read 150-cycle Illumina NextSeq 550 flow cell. In the original analysis: The immunoSEQ output contained only junctional sequences without quality scores, so filtering could not match that applied to full-length reads. To assign V/J genes and CDR3, sequences were annotated against IMGT germline references using PyIR, a Python wrapper for IgBLAST v1.9. Reads with weak V/J assignments (E-value above 1e-6), missing CDR3, stop codons, out-of-frame junctions, or ambiguous translated residues were removed. V3J clonotypes were defined as sequences sharing the same inferred V gene, J gene, and CDR3 amino acid sequence. Percentage overlap between repertoires was calculated by dividing the number of shared unique clonotypes by the size of the smaller repertoire. Richness of each repertoire was evaluated using RTK rarefaction, the Chao1 estimator, and Recon v2.1 estimates of unobserved clonotypes. For all TCRbeta clonotypes obtained by the gDNA method from several donors, generation probabilities were computed with OLGA. TCRdb carries this immuneACCESS record with in-frame sequences only. Its versions omit some clonotypes, under half of them owing to an unresolved V gene in the studies checked, with the rest unexplained. That table supplies the V and J calls and clone size; D and trimming were determined from the DNA. For this sample there are about 1.5 million clones; approximately 98% appear just once. The biggest ten clones account for about 0.4% of the sample.

The receptor was derived from a man aged 30 to 45 in good health. Rearrangement joined TRBV29-1 to TRBJ2-3; the central 12 bases match TRBD2. The source material was naive CD4+ T cells sorted from blood. What this sample's cell subset or site label stands for: CD45RA+ positively selected. The CDR3 protein: CSVIRTSGTTDTQYF. The sequence in DNA is TGCAGCGTTATTAGGACTAGCGGGACCACAGATACGCAGTATTTT.